A selection of T cell receptor beta chains follows, all from one sample in a study of beta chain features in type 1 diabetes. The table came from immunoSEQ multiplex PCR; TCRdb's copy has only in-frame clones and leaves some out. In the table there are 300,000 to 350,000 clones, 7.5% to 9% of which are singletons. Sequenced: central memory CD4+ T cells from blood. The receptors shown here come from a woman younger than 35 in good health. Both conserved end residues are part of each CDR3. D genes are given only for firm matches.

d_gene,v_gene,len,CDR3aa
.,TRBV4-3,15,CASSGGGDRFYEQYF
TRBD2,TRBV5-4,17,CASSAASGRAGLNEQFF
TRBD1,TRBV5-1,13,CASSFGTGNEQYF
.,TRBV6-6,11,CASSVGYEQYF
TRBD2,TRBV6-5,16,CASSYAGTSGTDTQYF
.,TRBV27,15,CASSFSWTNTGELFF
TRBD1,TRBV29-1,15,CSVPPGTGGGETQYF
.,TRBV5-1,16,CASSPLGLAGTDTQYF
.,TRBV6-5,15,CASSYGPGSQYEQYF
TRBD2,TRBV7-9,16,CASSLGLAGGSYEQYF
.,TRBV9,16,CASSVAPGGGKDTQYF
.,TRBV5-6,14,CASSSPKGSETQYF
.,TRBV6-1,16,CASSELEQGWRTEAFF
TRBD1,TRBV27,16,CASSRGTGSGANVLTF
.,TRBV28,13,CASFSTDNTEAFF
.,TRBV7-6,16,CASSLAPSRSYNEQFF
.,TRBV23-1,12,CASSQSNPGYTF
TRBD2,TRBV7-8,13,CASFQGRGETQYF
.,TRBV7-3,13,CASSRQGGSEQYF
.,TRBV11-2,14,CASSLNLGVYEQYF
TRBD2,TRBV2,12,CAIAGERNEQFF
TRBD2,TRBV7-6,15,CASSPRTSGNYEQYF
TRBD1,TRBV5-6,15,CASSWGQGLNTEAFF
.,TRBV10-3,16,CAISVVRGGLADTQYF
.,TRBV19,14,CASNIKSAGQPQHF
.,TRBV2,15,CASSEGGRTKETQYF
.,TRBV6-5,14,CASSKKIAKNIQYF